The clone carrying this T cell receptor beta chain was found a few times. The target antigen is unknown. Trimming removed 0 bases at V and 2 bases at J, with 8 bases between. There are 14 residues in the CDR3. The data were obtained in a study of blood T cells in healthy people across ages. Next came a second PCR, run for about 6 to 11 cycles, which used a sample-barcoded 5' primer along with a J-beta primer mix. Tagging of each cDNA molecule was performed by a template-switch adaptor with 12 random nucleotides. TCRdb re-called the 5' RACE reads with MiXCR, one entry per CDR3 protein. The sample comprises approximately 1.5 million distinct CDR3 sequences, roughly 32% of which are singletons, and 11% rests with the top ten. Every donor provided around 9.3 milliliters of peripheral blood. Study outcomes and limitations: Strongly correlated with naive T cell percentage was TCR beta diversity.

This TCR was recovered from a woman in her thirties in good health. This chain connects TRBV12-3 or TRBV12-4 to TRBJ2-7, with D tentatively TRBD2 (5 bases). Material for sequencing was blood. The CDR3 bases are TGTGCCAGCAGTTTAGCAGCACTAGCCTACGAGCAGTACTTC. It specifies CASSLAALAYEQYF.